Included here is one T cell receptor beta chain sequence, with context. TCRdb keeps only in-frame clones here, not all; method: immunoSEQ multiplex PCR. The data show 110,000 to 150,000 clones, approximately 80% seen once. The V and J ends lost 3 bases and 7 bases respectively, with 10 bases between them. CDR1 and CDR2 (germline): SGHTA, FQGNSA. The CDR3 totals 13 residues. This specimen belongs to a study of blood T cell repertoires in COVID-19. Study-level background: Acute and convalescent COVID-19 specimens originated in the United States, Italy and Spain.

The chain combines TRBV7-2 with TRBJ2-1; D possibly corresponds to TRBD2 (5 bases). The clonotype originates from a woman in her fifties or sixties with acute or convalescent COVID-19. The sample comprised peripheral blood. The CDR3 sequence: CASSFGPGNEQFF. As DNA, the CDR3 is TGTGCCAGCAGCTTTGGTCCGGGAAATGAGCAGTTCTTC.